This T cell receptor beta chain appears in the sequencing data of a study of cytomegalovirus exposure and HLA in healthy donors (dated by TCRdb to about 2017). Turning to the overall study: A later analysis indicated that the 120 validation repertoires were generated on the platform also employed for the approximately 700 repertoires of the first cohort. Besides the first cohort of around 670 subjects, a separate validation cohort made up of around 120 different subjects was used. The study aimed to test whether cataloging public T cell receptors could reveal signatures of past pathogen exposure. High-throughput TCR immunosequencing, statistical association of individual TCRs with disease status, and machine learning were combined to predict cytomegalovirus infection status. Findings and caveats that apply to the study as a whole: A later analysis found that TCRs clustered in the first cohort also tended to co-occur in the roughly 120 validation repertoires, with 90% to 95% of cluster scores above 0. While some public TCRs were present in many individuals, most TCR sequences turned up only very rarely across donors. All 120 or so repertoires were used to score co-occurrence in the validation cohort in a later analysis, because that analysis had no HLA typing for the cohort. Three of the identified cytomegalovirus-associated TCR beta chains were confirmed in vitro to be specific for cytomegalovirus antigens. Cytomegalovirus status was reported to be diagnosed by the classifier with high specificity and sensitivity in both the original and validation cohorts. A total of 150 to 200 TCR beta chains were listed by the study as associated with cytomegalovirus. According to the authors, the approach could potentially be generalized to other disease states and immunological phenotypes.

Points on this clone: No antigen is known for it. No per-base quality is available; no much larger clone lies one base away.

Libraries were prepared through the immunoSEQ multiplex PCR assay. Turning to the authors' computational methods: To diagnose cytomegalovirus status from the catalog of TCR beta chain sequences, a statistical classification framework was built. The table was pulled from immuneACCESS by TCRdb, which kept in-frame rearrangements only. Such tables lose some clones; where checked, under half of the loss comes from unresolved V genes, and the rest has no known cause. V, J and clone size derive from that table, while D and trimming were established from the DNA sequence. Present in this sample are fewer than 130,000 clones, 88% of which were seen just once. Roughly 1.4% of the sample rests with the top ten. The germline V gene (reference sequence) specifies WNHNN as CDR1 and SYGVQD as CDR2. Compared with germline, V lacks 3 bases and J lacks 4 bases; bases without a gene match: 11. Including the terminal cysteine and phenylalanine, the CDR3 comprises 17 residues. Only the CDR3 portion is preserved as DNA: 51 bases, with reading frame beginning at the first base.

The donors belonged to the validation cohort of 120 subjects, which was separate from the approximately 700-subject first cohort. The TCR comes from a woman aged 25 to 39 in good health and CMV-seropositive. The chain was built from TRBV10-1 and TRBJ2-1, and 8 bases in between align with TRBD2. The sample taken for sequencing was PBMCs. The DNA reads TGCGCCAGCAGTGAAACTAGCGGTCTGGGCCCTTACAATGAGCAGTTCTTC. This sequence encodes CASSETSGLGPYNEQFF.